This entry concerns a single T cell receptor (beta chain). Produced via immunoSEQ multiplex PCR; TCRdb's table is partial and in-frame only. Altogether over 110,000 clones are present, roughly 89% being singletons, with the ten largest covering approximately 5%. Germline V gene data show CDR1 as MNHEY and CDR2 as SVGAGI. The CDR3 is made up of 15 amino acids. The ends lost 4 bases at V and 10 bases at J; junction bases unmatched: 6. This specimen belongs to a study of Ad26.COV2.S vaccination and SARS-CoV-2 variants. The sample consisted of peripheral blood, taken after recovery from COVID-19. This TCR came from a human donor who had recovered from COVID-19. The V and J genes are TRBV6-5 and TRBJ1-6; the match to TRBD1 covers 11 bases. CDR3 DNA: TGTGCCAGCAGTTTACCCGGGACAGGGGGATCACCCCTCCACTTT. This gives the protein CASSLPGTGGSPLHF.